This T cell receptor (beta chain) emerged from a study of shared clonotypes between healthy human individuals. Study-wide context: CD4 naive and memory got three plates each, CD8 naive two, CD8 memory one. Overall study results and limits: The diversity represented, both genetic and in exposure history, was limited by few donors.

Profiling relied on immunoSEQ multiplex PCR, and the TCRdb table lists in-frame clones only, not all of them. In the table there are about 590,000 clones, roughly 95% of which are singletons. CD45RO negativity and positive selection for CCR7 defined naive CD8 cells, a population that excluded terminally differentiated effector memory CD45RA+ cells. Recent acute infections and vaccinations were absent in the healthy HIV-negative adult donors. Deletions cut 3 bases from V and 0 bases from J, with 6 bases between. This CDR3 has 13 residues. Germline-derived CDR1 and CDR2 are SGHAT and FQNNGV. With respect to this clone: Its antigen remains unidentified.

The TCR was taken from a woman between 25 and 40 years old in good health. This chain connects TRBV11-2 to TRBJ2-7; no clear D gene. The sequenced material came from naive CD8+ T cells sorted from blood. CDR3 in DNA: TGTGCCAGCAGCTTCGGTCTCTCCTACGAGCAGTACTTC. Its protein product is CASSFGLSYEQYF.